What follows are 25 T cell receptor beta chains derived from one specimen sequenced in a study of T cells after yellow fever vaccination. TCRdb reprocessed the 5' RACE reads via MiXCR and lists one record per CDR3 protein. The sample holds hundreds of thousands of distinct CDR3 sequences, about 19% seen once. This specimen was PBMCs, taken before the yellow fever booster vaccination. All receptors derive from a young man who received the YFV17D yellow fever vaccine.

The J gene is TRBJ2-1, the V gene TRBV24-1, with unresolved D. The germline V gene has CDR1 KGHDR and CDR2 SFDVKD. V lost 6 bases to trimming and J lost 7 bases, with 12 bases between them. The CDR3 covers 13 residues. DNA of the CDR3: TGTGCCACCAGTAATGGACCCCTGAATGAGCAGTTCTTC. This sequence encodes CATSNGPLNEQFF.

This chain joins TRBV7-3 and TRBJ2-1; TRBD1 aligns across 10 bases. The CDR3 length is 15 residues. Trimming took 5 bases from V and 6 from J; bases not matched to a gene: 7. CDR1 and CDR2 (germline): SGHTA, FQGTGA. The CDR3 bases are TGTGCCAGCAGCACCGGGACAGGGGAGGGCAATGAGCAGTTCTTC. Translated: CASSTGTGEGNEQFF.

The chain recombines TRBV19 with TRBJ2-7; D might be TRBD1 (8 bases). Germline V gives CDR1 LNHDA, CDR2 SQIVND (reference sequence). The CDR3 spans 13 residues. For the CDR3, the DNA is TGTGCATGGGAGCGGGGACAGGTCCACGAGCAGTACTTC. The encoded protein is CAWERGQVHEQYF.

The rearrangement links TRBV4-1 to TRBJ1-5; D remains unclear. Germline CDR1 is MGHRA and CDR2 is YSYEKL. CDR3 length equals 16 residues. The V end was cut by 0 bases, the J end by 1 base, with 10 bases between. The CDR3 DNA reads TGCGCCAGCAGCCAAGATCGGAGGAGGAGCAATCAGCCCCAGCATTTT. Translating gives CASSQDRRRSNQPQHF.

Only a few counts were recorded for this clonotype. The rearrangement joins TRBV6-4 to TRBJ2-3, with 14 positions matching TRBD2. CDR3 size: 17 residues. V lost 4 bases and J lost 6; bases outside the gene matches: 9. CDR1 is MRHNA and CDR2 is SNTAGT in the germline V gene. CDR3 in DNA: TGTGCCAGCAGTGTCGGACTAGCGGGGGGCGCCCTGGATACGCAGTATTTT. Translating it yields CASSVGLAGGALDTQYF.

This clonotype was counted once. V gene TRBV20-1 combines with J gene TRBJ2-7; D is undetermined. From germline, CDR1 is DFQATT and CDR2 SNEGSKA (reference sequence). V was shortened by 3 bases and J by 2 bases, with 8 bases between the two germline ends. The CDR3 extends over 12 amino acids. CDR3 residues: CSARDLTYEQYF. The CDR3 DNA reads TGCAGTGCTAGGGACCTCACCTACGAGCAGTACTTC.

The CDR3 region has the DNA TGTGCCACCAGTGAAGGGGCCCCGACCGGGGAGCTGTTTTTT. This codes for CATSEGAPTGELFF. This chain uses TRBV24-1 with TRBJ2-2; maybe TRBD1 (5 bases). CDR1 is KGHDR, CDR2 SFDVKD, per germline. Trimming pared 4 bases from V and 5 bases from J, leaving 10 bases between. This CDR3 comprises 14 residues.

This clonotype was detected a few times. This sequence joins TRBV5-1 and TRBJ2-6; 8 nucleotides line up with TRBD1. Trimming cost V 7 bases and J 4 bases; bases outside gene matches: 7. This CDR3 comprises 15 residues. The V gene's germline CDR1 is SGHRS and CDR2 YFSETQ. CDR3 residues: CASGMTGVGANVLTF. CDR3 nucleotide sequence: TGCGCCAGCGGGATGACAGGGGTCGGGGCCAACGTCCTGACTTTC.

The J gene is TRBJ1-4, the V gene TRBV20-1; D is ambiguous. This CDR3 has 13 amino acids. Trimming left V 6 bases short and J 8 bases short, with 16 bases between. Germline loops: CDR1 DFQATT, CDR2 SNEGSKA (reference sequence). The CDR3 DNA reads TGCAGTGCGATGATTCCGATGGGCGAAAAACTGTTTTTT. Translated, it gives CSAMIPMGEKLFF.

In its sample, this clonotype was seen a few times. The V call is TRBV28, the J call TRBJ2-1; perhaps TRBD2 as D (6 bases). The germline gives CDR1 MDHEN, CDR2 SYDVKM. The CDR3 extends over 14 amino acids. The V end was cut by 7 bases, the J end by 2 bases, with 12 bases between. The CDR3 here is CASNPGGTYNEQFF. Written as DNA, the CDR3 is TGTGCCAGCAACCCCGGGGGAACCTACAATGAGCAGTTCTTC. Filled out from reference TRBV28 and TRBJ2-1, the complete variable domain reads DVKVTQSSRYLVKRTGEKVFLECVQDMDHENMFWYRQDPGLGLRLIYFSYDVKMKEKGDIPEGYSVSREKKERFSLILESASTNQTSMYLCASNPGGTYNEQFFGPGTRLTVL.

This clonotype was observed a handful of times. This sequence joins TRBV4-2 and TRBJ2-5; 7 positions agree with TRBD1. In germline, CDR1 is LGHNA, CDR2 YNFKEQ. J gave up 4 bases and V 0 bases, and 5 bases lay outside the gene matches. The CDR3 length is 15 residues. The CDR3 DNA sequence: TGTGCCAGCAGCCAAGATCGGACAGGAGTAGAGACCCAGTACTTC. Its translation: CASSQDRTGVETQYF.

The V gene is TRBV5-6, the J gene TRBJ1-1; a weak D match, TRBD1 (5 bases). The ends were cut back, 1 base at V and 2 bases at J, with 12 bases in the middle. Germline loops: CDR1 SGHDT, CDR2 YYEEEE. CDR3 size: 15 residues. The CDR3 here is CASSLFGQGNTEAFF. The CDR3 DNA reads TGTGCCAGCAGCTTGTTTGGCCAGGGCAACACTGAAGCTTTCTTT.

This clonotype was seen more than once but under ten times. CDR3 nucleotide sequence: TGCGCCAGCTATCGAACATCCGGGACAGGGAGCACCGGGGAGCTGTTTTTT. Protein sequence: CASYRTSGTGSTGELFF. The chain carries TRBV5-1 and TRBJ2-2; TRBD1 aligns across 9 bases. In germline, CDR1 is SGHRS, CDR2 YFSETQ. The length of the CDR3 is 17 residues. Losses at the gene ends were 7 bases for V and 4 bases for J; bases not matched to a gene: 14. The full variable domain, with the rest looked up from reference TRBV5-1 and TRBJ2-2, is KAGVTQTPRYLIKTRGQQVTLSCSPISGHRSVSWYQQTPGQGLQFLFEYFSETQRNKGNFPGRFSGRQFSNSRSEMNVSTLELGDSALYLCASYRTSGTGSTGELFFGEGSRLTVL.

The chain uses TRBV4-3 and TRBJ2-5; 13 bases line up with TRBD2. Trimming removed 1 base from V and 5 bases from J; junction bases left unmatched: 13. This CDR3 has 19 amino acids. The germline V gene has CDR1 LGHNA and CDR2 YSLEER. The CDR3 DNA reads as TGCGCCAGCAGCCAAGTCTCGGCCGGGACTAGCGGGGACAGGGAGACCCAGTACTTC. It encodes CASSQVSAGTSGDRETQYF.

The V gene is TRBV20-1, the J gene TRBJ1-1; TRBD1 matches at 11 bases. With V trimmed by 7 bases and J by 5 bases, 9 bases remained unmatched. Per the germline V gene, CDR1 is DFQATT and CDR2 is SNEGSKA (reference sequence). The length of the CDR3 is 14 residues. This CDR3 is CSVPGGQGGTEAFF. Written as DNA, the CDR3 is TGCAGTGTCCCAGGGGGACAGGGGGGGACTGAAGCTTTCTTT.

The CDR3 nucleotides read TGCGCCACCAACACCGGGGGGAACACTGAAGCTTTCTTT. Translating gives CATNTGGNTEAFF. V is TRBV5-1 and J is TRBJ1-1, with D possibly being TRBD1 (5 bases). Germline CDR1 SGHRS, CDR2 YFSETQ. V lost 9 bases to trimming and J lost 1 base, with 13 bases between them. This CDR3 has 13 residues.

The chain joins TRBV7-2 to TRBJ2-3; D may be TRBD2 (7 bases). This CDR3 region has 17 residues. The V and J ends lost 1 base and 4 bases respectively, with 18 bases between them. The germline V gene has CDR1 SGHTA and CDR2 FQGNSA. CDR3 region: CASSLEAGGRGADTQYF. The DNA for the CDR3 is TGTGCCAGCAGCTTAGAAGCTGGGGGCCGGGGGGCAGATACGCAGTATTTT.

This clonotype was seen a few times. This rearrangement joins TRBV20-1 to TRBJ2-1; D may be TRBD1 (5 bases). CDR1 and CDR2 from the germline V gene are DFQATT and SNEGSKA (reference sequence). Trimming removed 5 bases from V and 9 bases from J, with 11 bases in between. This CDR3 contains 11 residues. CDR3 loop: CSAWGRGEQFF. DNA for the CDR3: TGCAGTGCTTGGGGTAGGGGTGAGCAGTTCTTC.

This clonotype was observed many times. The chain uses TRBV11-2 and TRBJ2-3; D not resolved. The CDR3 contains 12 residues. Germline CDR1 SGHAT, CDR2 FQNNGV. Deletions cut 3 bases from V and 5 bases from J, with 6 bases between. Here the CDR3 DNA reads TGTGCCAGCAGCTTGTACGGAGATACGCAGTATTTT. Protein sequence: CASSLYGDTQYF.

This rearrangement joins TRBV4-1 to TRBJ1-5, with D tentatively TRBD1 (5 bases). Germline CDR1 is MGHRA and CDR2 is YSYEKL. The CDR3 is 15 amino acids. V gave up 3 bases and J gave up 6 bases, with 15 bases separating them. The CDR3 nucleotides are TGCGCCAGCAGCCAGAACTCCAGGGTTTTTCAGCCCCAGCATTTT. It yields the protein CASSQNSRVFQPQHF.

As DNA, the CDR3 is TGTGCCAGCCGCTGGGCAGGGGCCAACGAGCAGTACTTC. Residues: CASRWAGANEQYF. V gene TRBV27 combines with J gene TRBJ2-7; possible D gene TRBD1, 6 bases. From germline, CDR1 is MNHEY and CDR2 SMNVEV (reference sequence). Between the trimmed V and J ends, which lost 8 bases and 5 bases, there was a span of 16 bases. The CDR3 is 13 residues long.

V gene TRBV5-1 combines with J gene TRBJ2-3; TRBD1 aligns across 7 bases. The CDR3 contains 15 residues. V shed 3 bases and J 5 bases; nucleotides not matched to a gene: 9. Germline CDR1 SGHRS, CDR2 YFSETQ. The CDR3 coding sequence is TGCGCCAGCAGCTGGACGACAGGGTTAGGAGATACGCAGTATTTT. Amino acids: CASSWTTGLGDTQYF. Filled out from reference TRBV5-1 and TRBJ2-3, the complete variable domain reads KAGVTQTPRYLIKTRGQQVTLSCSPISGHRSVSWYQQTPGQGLQFLFEYFSETQRNKGNFPGRFSGRQFSNSRSEMNVSTLELGDSALYLCASSWTTGLGDTQYFGPGTRLTVL.

This clonotype was counted only a few times. V gene TRBV7-9 combines with J gene TRBJ2-5, with unresolved D. Trimming stripped 1 base from V and 3 bases from J, with 18 bases between. The CDR3 is made up of 17 amino acids. Germline V gene sequence: CDR1 SEHNR, CDR2 FQNEAQ (reference sequence). The chain's CDR3 is CASSLGATNLGKETQYF. CDR3 nucleotide sequence: TGTGCCAGCAGCTTAGGAGCCACTAATCTAGGAAAAGAGACCCAGTACTTC.

This clonotype was counted a few times. The chain links TRBV7-8 to TRBJ2-3; TRBD2 aligns across 8 bases. Germline assignment: CDR1 SGHVS and CDR2 FQNEAQ. V was pared by 5 bases and J by 3 bases, with 10 bases of the junction left unmatched. The CDR3 contains 16 residues. The CDR3 region is CASSPRPGGATDTQYF. The CDR3 nucleotides are TGTGCCAGCAGCCCCCGGCCCGGGGGGGCAACAGATACGCAGTATTTT.

The rearrangement joins TRBV20-1 to TRBJ1-1, with a weak D call TRBD1 (5 bases). The V and J ends lost 3 bases and 0 bases respectively, with 8 bases between them. Germline CDR1 is DFQATT and CDR2 is SNEGSKA (reference sequence). The CDR3 sequence is 13 residues long. The CDR3 loop is CSARDTLNTEAFF. The CDR3 DNA follows: TGCAGTGCTAGGGACACATTGAACACTGAAGCTTTCTTT.